This passage covers 11 T cell receptor beta chains from one sample sequenced in a study of blood T cell repertoires in COVID-19. Assay used: immunoSEQ multiplex PCR; TCRdb lists only in-frame clones, some missing. This table holds approximately 40,000 clones, approximately 83% found once. The specimen was peripheral blood. The source of these receptors is a woman aged 55 to 70 with acute or convalescent COVID-19.

This chain joins TRBV23-1 and TRBJ1-5; possibly TRBD1 for D (5 bases). TRBV23-1 is placed among ORFs of uncertain function. Trimming pared 6 bases from V and 3 bases from J, leaving 12 bases between. The length of the CDR3 is 14 residues. The CDR3 sequence is CASSQKGHNQPQHF. DNA for the CDR3: TGCGCCAGCAGCCAGAAGGGGCACAATCAGCCCCAGCATTTT.

This clone was seen just once. This chain connects TRBV5-8 to TRBJ1-1, with 10 bases lining up with TRBD1. The CDR3 extends over 14 amino acids. The V segment lost 0 bases and the J segment 14 bases; nucleotides outside the gene matches: 10. Looked up from germline, CDR1 is SGHTS and CDR2 is YDEGEE. CDR3 sequence reads: CASSLETGGPRGFF. CDR3 nucleotides: TGTGCCAGCAGCTTGGAGACAGGGGGCCCCCGGGGCTTCTTT.

This clone was seen a single time. The chain is built from TRBV3-1 (or the pseudogene TRBV3-2) and TRBJ1-4; no definite D call. The CDR3 is 12 amino acids. Germline loops: CDR1 LGHDT, CDR2 YNNKEL (reference sequence). V dropped 2 bases and J dropped 4 bases, with 2 bases sitting between them. The CDR3 loop is CASSQLNEKLFF. The CDR3 nucleotides read TGTGCCAGCAGCCAACTTAATGAAAAACTGTTTTTT.

This rearrangement joins TRBV7-3 to TRBJ1-1; D call uncertain. The germline V gene encodes CDR1 SGHTA and CDR2 FQGTGA. V shed 6 bases and J shed 2 bases, with 13 bases lying between them. The CDR3 is made up of 14 amino acids. As DNA, the CDR3 is TGTGCCAGCAGTTCGCGGGGTCTAAACACTGAAGCTTTCTTT. Amino acids: CASSSRGLNTEAFF.

The chain is built from TRBV19 and TRBJ2-5, with TRBD1 matching over 10 bases. The CDR3 length is 15 residues. Germline V gives CDR1 LNHDA, CDR2 SQIVND (reference sequence). V dropped 3 bases and J dropped 5; count of bases not matched to a gene: 6. The CDR3 coding sequence is TGTGCCAGTAGTATGACAGGGGGCTTGGGGGAGACCCAGTACTTC. Amino acid sequence: CASSMTGGLGETQYF.

The chain carries TRBV3-1 (or the pseudogene TRBV3-2) and TRBJ1-4; D possibly corresponds to TRBD1 (6 bases). In germline, CDR1 is LGHDT, CDR2 YNNKEL (reference sequence). V shed 0 bases and J shed 8 bases, with 13 bases lying between them. The CDR3 has 15 residues. CDR3 nucleotide sequence: TGTGCCAGCAGCCAAGATGTCAGGGGTCGCGAAAAACTGTTTTTT. Encoded protein: CASSQDVRGREKLFF.

The CDR3 DNA sequence: TGTGCCGGAAGTACAGGGGTAGGTGGCTACACCTTC. Its protein product is CAGSTGVGGYTF. The chain carries TRBV5-6 and TRBJ1-2; 7 bases agree with TRBD1. The CDR3 is 12 amino acids. Losses at the gene ends were 10 bases for V and 7 bases for J; bases not matched to a gene: 10. Germline-derived CDR1 and CDR2 are SGHDT and YYEEEE.

The V and J genes are TRBV30 and TRBJ2-7; TRBD1 is a possible D gene (5 bases). This CDR3 contains 15 residues. The germline V gene has CDR1 GTSNPN and CDR2 SVGIG (reference sequence). V lost 0 bases, J lost 1 base, and 13 bases lay in between. The CDR3 spells CAWSVPGLRSYEQYF. The CDR3 DNA is TGTGCCTGGAGTGTGCCAGGGCTTCGGTCCTACGAGCAGTACTTC.

In this sample, this clone turned up once. The chain employs TRBV20-1 and TRBJ1-4; D not resolved. Germline lookup yields CDR1 DFQATT and CDR2 SNEGSKA (reference sequence). Trimming stripped 3 bases from V and 0 bases from J, with 8 bases between. The CDR3 is 14 residues long. CDR3 DNA sequence: TGCAGTGCTAGTGTTACTGCAACTAATGAAAAACTGTTTTTT. Its translation: CSASVTATNEKLFF.

The V and J genes are TRBV19 and TRBJ2-1, with a weak D call TRBD2 (5 bases). The CDR3 contains 12 residues. CDR1 LNHDA and CDR2 SQIVND come from the germline V gene (reference sequence). V gave up 7 bases and J gave up 5 bases, with 9 bases separating them. The CDR3 region has the DNA TGTGCCAGTAACCGGGGTAACAATGAGCAGTTCTTC. Protein product: CASNRGNNEQFF. Together with reference TRBV19 and TRBJ2-1, the CDR3 gives the full variable domain: DGGITQSPKYLFRKEGQNVTLSCEQNLNHDAMYWYRQDPGQGLRLIYYSQIVNDFQKGDIAEGYSVSREKKESFPLTVTSAQKNPTAFYLCASNRGNNEQFFGPGTRLTVL.

This clone was detected once. The chain has TRBV5-1 and TRBJ2-1; TRBD2 might be the D (5 bases). The length of the CDR3 is 13 residues. Trimming stripped 0 bases from V and 9 bases from J, with 10 bases between. Germline V lookup: CDR1 SGHRS, CDR2 YFSETQ. CDR3 sequence: CASSLEVSGEQFF. CDR3 in DNA: TGCGCCAGCAGCTTGGAGGTAAGCGGTGAGCAGTTCTTC.